Listed below are T cell receptor beta chains from one sample, sequenced in a study of T cells after yellow fever vaccination. MiXCR was run by TCRdb on the 5' RACE reads, yielding one entry per CDR3 protein. The repertoire holds some 560,000 distinct CDR3 sequences, around 17% seen once, with 15% to 20% in the top ten. Sequences were derived from PBMCs, sampled more than 4 days after the first yellow fever vaccination. These receptor sequences come from a man in his late teens or twenties who received the YFV17D yellow fever vaccine. CDR3s include the opening cysteine and the closing phenylalanine or tryptophan. Each record gives: D gene, clone size, J gene, V gene, CDR3 DNA, CDR3 protein. A D gene is named only where the DNA matches it firmly. Clone size, where shown, is once, few, many, or a class for clones that have expanded.

D gene: NA
clone size: few
J gene: TRBJ2-7
V gene: TRBV5-1
CDR3 DNA: TGCGCCAGCAGCCGATTAAGCCCCCCCTACTACGAGCAGTACTTC
CDR3 protein: CASSRLSPPYYEQYF

D gene: NA
clone size: few
J gene: TRBJ2-2
V gene: TRBV4-2
CDR3 DNA: TGTGCCAGCAGGCGACAGCCGAACACCGGGGAGCTGTTTTTT
CDR3 protein: CASRRQPNTGELFF

D gene: TRBD2
clone size: few
J gene: TRBJ2-2
V gene: TRBV5-4
CDR3 DNA: TGTGCCAGCAGCTTTGGACTAGCGGGGATGGACACCGGGGAGCTGTTTTTT
CDR3 protein: CASSFGLAGMDTGELFF

D gene: NA
clone size: NA
J gene: TRBJ1-1
V gene: TRBV6-5
CDR3 DNA: TGTGCCAGCAGTTACCCAATAGGGGGGTCGAACACTGAAGCTTTCTTT
CDR3 protein: CASSYPIGGSNTEAFF

D gene: TRBD1
clone size: NA
J gene: TRBJ1-2
V gene: TRBV19
CDR3 DNA: TGTGCCAGTAGTCTGCAGGGAGGGGGCGCCGATGGCTACACCTTC
CDR3 protein: CASSLQGGGADGYTF

D gene: TRBD2
clone size: few
J gene: TRBJ2-5
V gene: TRBV4-1
CDR3 DNA: TGCGCCAGCAGCCAAGCTGCGGGGGGGCCGAAGACCCAGTACTTC
CDR3 protein: CASSQAAGGPKTQYF

D gene: NA
clone size: many
J gene: TRBJ1-4
V gene: TRBV4-2
CDR3 DNA: TGTGCCAGCAGCCCCGTTCGCGAGGGTGAAAAACTGTTTTTT
CDR3 protein: CASSPVREGEKLFF

D gene: NA
clone size: NA
J gene: TRBJ2-2
V gene: TRBV7-7
CDR3 DNA: TGTGCTTGTGGGGTTGGCGGGGAGCTGTTTTTT
CDR3 protein: CACGVGGELFF

D gene: TRBD1
clone size: few
J gene: TRBJ2-7
V gene: TRBV11-2
CDR3 DNA: TGTGCCAGCAGCTTCTCCTCGCGACAGGGGCCAGGTCACGAGCAGTACTTC
CDR3 protein: CASSFSSRQGPGHEQYF

D gene: NA
clone size: many
J gene: TRBJ1-1
V gene: TRBV18
CDR3 DNA: TGTGCCAGCTCACCACCGGGTGTCACTGAAGCTTTCTTT
CDR3 protein: CASSPPGVTEAFF

D gene: NA
clone size: few
J gene: TRBJ2-2
V gene: TRBV7-9
CDR3 DNA: TGTGCCAGCAGCAAGGGAGGGAACACCGGGGAGCTGTTTTTT
CDR3 protein: CASSKGGNTGELFF

D gene: NA
clone size: NA
J gene: TRBJ1-1
V gene: TRBV5-4
CDR3 DNA: TGTGCCAGCAGCCCGGATGCAAACACTGAAGCTTTCTTT
CDR3 protein: CASSPDANTEAFF

D gene: NA
clone size: NA
J gene: TRBJ2-2
V gene: TRBV25-1
CDR3 DNA: TGTGCCAGCAGTGTACAGTGGGAGCTGTTTTTT
CDR3 protein: CASSVQWELFF

D gene: NA
clone size: NA
J gene: TRBJ2-4
V gene: TRBV21-1
CDR3 DNA: TGTGCCAGCAGCAAAGGGAGGCAGGGTCTAGCCAAAAACATTCAGTACTTC
CDR3 protein: CASSKGRQGLAKNIQYF

D gene: NA
clone size: NA
J gene: TRBJ2-3
V gene: TRBV15
CDR3 DNA: TGTGCCACCAGCAGATCGGTGGCTAGGGGAGATACGCAGTATTTT
CDR3 protein: CATSRSVARGDTQYF

D gene: NA
clone size: few
J gene: TRBJ2-2
V gene: TRBV12-3/TRBV12-4
CDR3 DNA: TGTGCCAGCAGTTTGGTCCTTGGGGCCGGGGAGCTGTTTTTT
CDR3 protein: CASSLVLGAGELFF

D gene: TRBD2
clone size: NA
J gene: TRBJ2-1
V gene: TRBV25-1
CDR3 DNA: TGTGCCAAGAGGACTAGCGGGGGGCATAATGAGCAGTTCTTC
CDR3 protein: CAKRTSGGHNEQFF

D gene: NA
clone size: many
J gene: TRBJ1-2
V gene: TRBV3-1
CDR3 DNA: TGTGCCAGCAGCCCCCGGGCCGGCGATGGCTACACCTTC
CDR3 protein: CASSPRAGDGYTF

D gene: NA
clone size: NA
J gene: TRBJ1-1
V gene: TRBV9
CDR3 DNA: TGTGCCAGCAGCGTAACAGGAAACTTAGGGACTGAAGCTTTCTTT
CDR3 protein: CASSVTGNLGTEAFF

D gene: TRBD1
clone size: NA
J gene: TRBJ2-7
V gene: TRBV13
CDR3 DNA: TGTGCCAGCAGCTTATTACGGGGACAGGGGCAAGACGAGCAGTACTTC
CDR3 protein: CASSLLRGQGQDEQYF

D gene: NA
clone size: few
J gene: TRBJ2-2
V gene: TRBV7-2
CDR3 DNA: TGTGCCAGCAGCTTAGCCAGGTCCGGGGAGCTGTTTTTT
CDR3 protein: CASSLARSGELFF

D gene: NA
clone size: few
J gene: TRBJ2-1
V gene: TRBV7-9
CDR3 DNA: TGTGCCAGCAGCTTAGGGGGGAACGGGAATGAGCAGTTCTTC
CDR3 protein: CASSLGGNGNEQFF

D gene: NA
clone size: NA
J gene: TRBJ1-2
V gene: TRBV6-1
CDR3 DNA: TGTGCCAGCAGTAGAAGCGGGATTGATGGCTACACCTTC
CDR3 protein: CASSRSGIDGYTF

D gene: NA
clone size: NA
J gene: TRBJ1-5
V gene: TRBV28
CDR3 DNA: TGTGCCAGCAGTTTATCGGAAAATCAGCCCCAGCATTTT
CDR3 protein: CASSLSENQPQHF

D gene: TRBD1
clone size: few
J gene: TRBJ1-1
V gene: TRBV20-1
CDR3 DNA: TGCAGTGCTAGAAACAGGGGGGACACTGAAGCTTTCTTT
CDR3 protein: CSARNRGDTEAFF

D gene: NA
clone size: NA
J gene: TRBJ2-3
V gene: TRBV28
CDR3 DNA: TGTGCCAGCAGTTCCCCCGGGCAGGCAGATACGCAGTATTTT
CDR3 protein: CASSSPGQADTQYF

D gene: NA
clone size: few
J gene: TRBJ1-5
V gene: TRBV20-1
CDR3 DNA: TGCAGTGCTAGAGGGGGTCCCCCGCCCCAGCATTTT
CDR3 protein: CSARGGPPPQHF

D gene: TRBD1
clone size: NA
J gene: TRBJ1-3
V gene: TRBV20-1
CDR3 DNA: TGCAGTGCACGACAGGGGTCGGGAAACACCATATATTTT
CDR3 protein: CSARQGSGNTIYF

D gene: NA
clone size: NA
J gene: TRBJ1-2
V gene: TRBV5-4
CDR3 DNA: TGTGCCAGCAGCTTGGGTGGCGCCTTAAGTCACTATGGCTACACCTTC
CDR3 protein: CASSLGGALSHYGYTF

D gene: NA
clone size: many
J gene: TRBJ1-1
V gene: TRBV5-5
CDR3 DNA: TGTGCCAGCAGCTTGGAGAAGGCTGAAGCTTTCTTT
CDR3 protein: CASSLEKAEAFF

D gene: NA
clone size: NA
J gene: TRBJ1-1
V gene: TRBV29-1
CDR3 DNA: TGCAGCGTTGTTCGGCCTCAGGGGCACACTGAAGCTTTCTTT
CDR3 protein: CSVVRPQGHTEAFF

D gene: NA
clone size: NA
J gene: TRBJ1-4
V gene: TRBV12-3/TRBV12-4
CDR3 DNA: TGTGCCAGCAGCAAGGACAGTTCAACTAATGAAAAACTGTTTTTT
CDR3 protein: CASSKDSSTNEKLFF

D gene: NA
clone size: few
J gene: TRBJ1-1
V gene: TRBV4-3
CDR3 DNA: TGCGCCAGCAGCCAAGAAAGGGGAGGGTCGCCTGAAGCTTTCTTT
CDR3 protein: CASSQERGGSPEAFF

D gene: NA
clone size: many
J gene: TRBJ2-2
V gene: TRBV9
CDR3 DNA: TGTGCCAGCGGGATGATGTACGGGGAGCTGTTTTTT
CDR3 protein: CASGMMYGELFF

D gene: NA
clone size: NA
J gene: TRBJ2-2
V gene: TRBV5-6
CDR3 DNA: TGTGCCAGCAGCTTGGAGCGGTCCCGTAGGACCGGGGAGCTGTTTTTT
CDR3 protein: CASSLERSRRTGELFF

D gene: NA
clone size: once
J gene: TRBJ2-6
V gene: TRBV5-1
CDR3 DNA: TGCGCCAGCAGCGCAGGGACACTACCTGGGGCCAACGTCCTGACTTTC
CDR3 protein: CASSAGTLPGANVLTF

D gene: NA
clone size: NA
J gene: TRBJ1-4
V gene: TRBV7-9
CDR3 DNA: TGTGCCAGCAGCGCCCGACAGGTTGATGAAAAACTGTTTTTT
CDR3 protein: CASSARQVDEKLFF

D gene: NA
clone size: few
J gene: TRBJ1-2
V gene: TRBV27
CDR3 DNA: TGTGCCAGCTACTCCTGGGGGGCGGACTATGGCTACACCTTC
CDR3 protein: CASYSWGADYGYTF

D gene: NA
clone size: NA
J gene: TRBJ2-7
V gene: TRBV7-6
CDR3 DNA: TGTGCCAGCAGCTACTACAGCAAGGGCTACGAGCAGTACTTC
CDR3 protein: CASSYYSKGYEQYF

D gene: TRBD1
clone size: few
J gene: TRBJ2-2
V gene: TRBV12-3/TRBV12-4
CDR3 DNA: TGTGCCAGCAGTTCATACACAGGGGCCGGGGAGCTGTTTTTT
CDR3 protein: CASSSYTGAGELFF

D gene: NA
clone size: few
J gene: TRBJ2-3
V gene: TRBV11-2
CDR3 DNA: TGTGCCAGCAGCGGGCCGGGCAGGACGGATACGCAGTATTTT
CDR3 protein: CASSGPGRTDTQYF

D gene: NA
clone size: NA
J gene: TRBJ1-1
V gene: TRBV19
CDR3 DNA: TGTGCCAGTACGCGCCCTGGGGGGGCTGAAGCTTTCTTT
CDR3 protein: CASTRPGGAEAFF

D gene: TRBD1
clone size: NA
J gene: TRBJ1-3
V gene: TRBV19
CDR3 DNA: TGTGCCACCAGGACAGGGACTTACTCTGGAAACACCATATATTTT
CDR3 protein: CATRTGTYSGNTIYF

D gene: NA
clone size: few
J gene: TRBJ2-1
V gene: TRBV20-1
CDR3 DNA: TGCAGTGCAGCAAAGGGGGGGGCCGGGGACAATGAGCAGTTCTTC
CDR3 protein: CSAAKGGAGDNEQFF